This T cell receptor beta chain stems from a study of blood T cell repertoires in COVID-19. The assay was immunoSEQ multiplex PCR, and TCRdb's table has in-frame clones only and misses some. The table lists tens of thousands of clones, about 88% of them singletons. Germline V gene sequence: CDR1 SGHAT, CDR2 FQNNGV. The CDR3 has 11 residues. Trimming cost V 7 bases and J 5 bases, with 5 bases left between them. The sequence came from a human donor in a cohort sampled during active COVID-19. The chain links TRBV11-2 to TRBJ2-2; D is ambiguous. Input material: peripheral blood. The CDR3 protein is CASTSTGELFF. CDR3 nucleotide sequence: TGTGCCAGCACCTCGACCGGGGAGCTGTTTTTT.